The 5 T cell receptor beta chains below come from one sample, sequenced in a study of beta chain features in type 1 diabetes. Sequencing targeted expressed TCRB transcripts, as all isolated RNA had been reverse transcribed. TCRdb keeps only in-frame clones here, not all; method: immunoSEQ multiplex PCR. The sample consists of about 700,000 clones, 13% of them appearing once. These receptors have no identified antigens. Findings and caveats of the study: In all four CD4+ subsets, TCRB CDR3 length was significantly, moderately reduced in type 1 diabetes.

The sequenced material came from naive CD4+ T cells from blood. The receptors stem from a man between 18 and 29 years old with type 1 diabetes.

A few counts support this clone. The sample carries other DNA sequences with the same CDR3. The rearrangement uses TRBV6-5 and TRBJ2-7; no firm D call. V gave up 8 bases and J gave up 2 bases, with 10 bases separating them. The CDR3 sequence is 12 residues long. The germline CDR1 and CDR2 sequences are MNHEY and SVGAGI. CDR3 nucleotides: TGTGCCAGCCGCGGCACCGCCTACGAGCAGTACTTC. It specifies CASRGTAYEQYF.

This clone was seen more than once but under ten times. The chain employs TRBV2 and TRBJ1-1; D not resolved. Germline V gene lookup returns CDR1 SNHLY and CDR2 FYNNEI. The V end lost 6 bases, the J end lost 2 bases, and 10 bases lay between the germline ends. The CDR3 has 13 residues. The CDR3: CASRTQRNTEAFF. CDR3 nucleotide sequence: TGTGCCAGCAGAACACAGAGAAACACTGAAGCTTTCTTT.

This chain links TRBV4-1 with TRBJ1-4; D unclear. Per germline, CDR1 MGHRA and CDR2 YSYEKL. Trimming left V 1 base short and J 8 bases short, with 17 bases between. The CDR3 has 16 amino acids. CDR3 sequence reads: CASSQGAGIGQEKLFF. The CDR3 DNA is TGCGCCAGCAGCCAAGGGGCGGGGATCGGGCAGGAAAAACTGTTTTTT.

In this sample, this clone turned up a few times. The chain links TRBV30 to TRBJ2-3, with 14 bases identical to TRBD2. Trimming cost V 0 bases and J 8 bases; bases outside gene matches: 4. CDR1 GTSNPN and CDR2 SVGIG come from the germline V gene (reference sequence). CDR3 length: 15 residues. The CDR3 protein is CAWSVQGLAGGTQYF. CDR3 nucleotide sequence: TGTGCCTGGAGTGTCCAAGGACTAGCGGGGGGTACGCAGTATTTT. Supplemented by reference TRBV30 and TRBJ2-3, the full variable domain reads SQTIHQWPATLVQPVGSPLSLECTVEGTSNPNLYWYRQAAGRGLQLLFYSVGIGQISSEVPQNLSASRPQDRQFILSSKKLLLSDSGFYLCAWSVQGLAGGTQYFGPGTRLTVL.

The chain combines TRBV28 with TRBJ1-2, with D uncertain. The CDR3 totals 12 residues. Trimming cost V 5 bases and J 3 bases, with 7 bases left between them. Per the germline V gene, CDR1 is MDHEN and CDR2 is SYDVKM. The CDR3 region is CASSVIDYGYTF. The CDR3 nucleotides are TGTGCCAGCAGTGTAATAGACTATGGCTACACCTTC.